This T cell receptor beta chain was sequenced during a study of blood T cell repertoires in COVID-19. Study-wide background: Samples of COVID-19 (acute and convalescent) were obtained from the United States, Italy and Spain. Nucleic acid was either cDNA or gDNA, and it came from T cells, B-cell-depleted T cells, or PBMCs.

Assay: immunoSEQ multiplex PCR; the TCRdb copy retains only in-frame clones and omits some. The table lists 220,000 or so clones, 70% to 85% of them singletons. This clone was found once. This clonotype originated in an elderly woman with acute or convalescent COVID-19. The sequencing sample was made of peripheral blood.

In DNA form, the CDR3 reads TGTGCCAGCAGCCAAACTAGCGGGGGGGCGTCAGAGACCCAGTACTTC. Translating it yields CASSQTSGGASETQYF. This chain uses TRBV7-7 with TRBJ2-5; 13 bases fit TRBD2. The CDR3 has 16 residues. The J segment lost 4 bases and the V segment lost 5 bases, leaving 7 bases of the junction unmatched. CDR1 is SSHAT, CDR2 FNYEAQ, per germline (reference sequence).